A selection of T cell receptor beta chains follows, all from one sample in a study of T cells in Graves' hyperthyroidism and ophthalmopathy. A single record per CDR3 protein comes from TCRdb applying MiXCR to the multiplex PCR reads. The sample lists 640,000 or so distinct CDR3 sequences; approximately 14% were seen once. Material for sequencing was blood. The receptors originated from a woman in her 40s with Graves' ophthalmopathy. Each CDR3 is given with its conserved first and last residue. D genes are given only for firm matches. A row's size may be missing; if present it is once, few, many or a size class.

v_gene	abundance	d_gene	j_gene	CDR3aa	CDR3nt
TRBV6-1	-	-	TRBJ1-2	CASSEALGPYGYTF	TGTGCCAGCAGTGAAGCGCTGGGGCCCTATGGCTACACCTTC
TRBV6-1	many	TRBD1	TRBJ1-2	CASTGTGLNYGYTF	TGTGCCAGCACCGGGACAGGACTCAACTATGGCTACACCTTC
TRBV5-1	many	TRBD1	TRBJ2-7	CASSFQGADSYEQYF	TGCGCCAGCAGCTTCCAGGGGGCCGATTCCTACGAGCAGTACTTC
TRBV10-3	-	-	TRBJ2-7	CAIIAGDKQYF	TGCGCCATCATCGCAGGGGACAAGCAGTACTTC
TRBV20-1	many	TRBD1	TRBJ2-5	CSASAGGMAQYF	TGCAGTGCTAGTGCAGGGGGCATGGCCCAGTACTTC
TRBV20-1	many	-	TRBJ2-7	CSADRGGEQYF	TGCAGTGCTGACCGTGGGGGCGAGCAGTACTTC
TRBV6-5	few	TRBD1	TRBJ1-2	CASSYSAGTDYGYTF	TGTGCCAGCAGTTATTCCGCCGGGACAGATTATGGCTACACCTTC
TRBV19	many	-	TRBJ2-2	CASSIGQGRWELFF	TGTGCCAGTAGTATAGGTCAGGGCCGGTGGGAGCTGTTTTTT
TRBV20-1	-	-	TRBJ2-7	CSARENLGANYEQYF	TGCAGTGCTAGAGAGAACCTCGGGGCGAACTACGAGCAGTACTTC
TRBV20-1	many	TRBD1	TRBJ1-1	CSASDPGTGETEAFF	TGCAGTGCTAGCGACCCCGGGACAGGGGAAACTGAAGCTTTCTTT
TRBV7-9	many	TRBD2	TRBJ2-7	CASSHLREGPYEQYF	TGTGCCAGCAGCCACCTTCGGGAGGGACCATACGAGCAGTACTTC
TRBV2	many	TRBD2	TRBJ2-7	CASSHTSGRYEQYF	TGTGCCAGCAGCCACACTAGCGGGAGGTACGAGCAGTACTTC
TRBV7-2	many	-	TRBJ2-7	CASSLASGEYEQYF	TGTGCCAGCAGCTTAGCTAGCGGAGAGTACGAGCAGTACTTC
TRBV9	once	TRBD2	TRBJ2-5	CASSVGSSGSKETQYF	TGTGCCAGCAGCGTAGGATCTAGCGGGAGTAAGGAGACCCAGTACTTC
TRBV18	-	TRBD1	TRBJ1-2	CASSPGQRDGYTF	TGTGCCAGCTCACCGGGACAGAGAGACGGCTACACCTTC
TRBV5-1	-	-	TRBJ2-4	CASSERGGWDSKNIQYF	TGCGCCAGCAGCGAACGCGGAGGGTGGGATTCCAAAAACATTCAGTACTTC
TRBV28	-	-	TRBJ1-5	CASTPPRGVSQPQHF	TGTGCCAGCACCCCTCCTCGGGGGGTCAGTCAGCCCCAGCATTTT
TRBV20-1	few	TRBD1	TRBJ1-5	CSAAGTGDHQPQHF	TGCAGTGCCGCCGGGACAGGGGACCATCAGCCCCAGCATTTT
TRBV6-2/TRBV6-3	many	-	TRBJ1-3	CATSSGTKIGNTIYF	TGTGCCACCAGTTCCGGGACTAAAATTGGAAACACCATATATTTT
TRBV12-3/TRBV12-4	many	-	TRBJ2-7	CASSLGGSPYEQYF	TGTGCCAGCAGTTTAGGCGGGTCCCCCTACGAGCAGTACTTC
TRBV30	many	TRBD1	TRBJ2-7	CAFGQGSYEQYF	TGTGCTTTCGGACAGGGAAGCTACGAGCAGTACTTC
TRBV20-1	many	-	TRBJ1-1	CSARVQSEAFF	TGCAGTGCTAGAGTCCAGAGTGAAGCTTTCTTT